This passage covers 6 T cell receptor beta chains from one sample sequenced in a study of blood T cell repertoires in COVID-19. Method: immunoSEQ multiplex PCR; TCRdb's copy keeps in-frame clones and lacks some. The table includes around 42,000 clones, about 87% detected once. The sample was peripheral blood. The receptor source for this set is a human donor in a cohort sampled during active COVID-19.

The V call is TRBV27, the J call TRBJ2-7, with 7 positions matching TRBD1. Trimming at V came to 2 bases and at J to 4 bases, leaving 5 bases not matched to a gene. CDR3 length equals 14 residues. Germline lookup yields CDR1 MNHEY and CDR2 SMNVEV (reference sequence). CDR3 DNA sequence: TGTGCCAGCAGTTTACTGGGACAGTCATACGAGCAGTACTTC. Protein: CASSLLGQSYEQYF.

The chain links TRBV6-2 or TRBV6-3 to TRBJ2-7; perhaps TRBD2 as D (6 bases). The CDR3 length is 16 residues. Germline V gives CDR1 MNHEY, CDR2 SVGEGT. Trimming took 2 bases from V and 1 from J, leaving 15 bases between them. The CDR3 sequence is CASSYAGPGGSYEQYF. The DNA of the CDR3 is TGTGCCAGCAGTTACGCAGGACCTGGGGGGTCCTACGAGCAGTACTTC.

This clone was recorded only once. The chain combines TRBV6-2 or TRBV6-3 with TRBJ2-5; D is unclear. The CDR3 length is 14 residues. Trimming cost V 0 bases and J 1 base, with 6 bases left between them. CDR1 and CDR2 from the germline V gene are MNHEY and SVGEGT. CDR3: CASSYSQSQETQYF. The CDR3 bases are TGTGCCAGCAGTTACTCCCAGTCCCAAGAGACCCAGTACTTC.

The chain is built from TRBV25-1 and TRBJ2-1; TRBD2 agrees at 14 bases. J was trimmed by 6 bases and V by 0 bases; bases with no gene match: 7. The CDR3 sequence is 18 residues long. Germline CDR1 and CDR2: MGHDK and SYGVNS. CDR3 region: CASSEYGTSGSESNEQFF. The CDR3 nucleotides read TGTGCCAGCAGTGAATATGGGACTAGCGGGAGTGAATCCAATGAGCAGTTCTTC.

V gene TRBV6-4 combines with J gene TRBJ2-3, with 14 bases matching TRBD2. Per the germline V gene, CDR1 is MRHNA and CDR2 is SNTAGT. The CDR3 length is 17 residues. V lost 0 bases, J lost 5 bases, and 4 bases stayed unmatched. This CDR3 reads CASSDSGGLAGGDTQYF. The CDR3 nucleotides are TGTGCCAGCAGTGACTCGGGAGGACTAGCGGGAGGAGATACGCAGTATTTT.

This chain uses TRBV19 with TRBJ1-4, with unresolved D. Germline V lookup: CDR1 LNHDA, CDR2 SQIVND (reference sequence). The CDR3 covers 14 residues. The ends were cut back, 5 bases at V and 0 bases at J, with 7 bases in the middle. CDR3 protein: CASSGRATNEKLFF. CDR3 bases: TGTGCCAGTAGTGGGAGAGCAACTAATGAAAAACTGTTTTTT.